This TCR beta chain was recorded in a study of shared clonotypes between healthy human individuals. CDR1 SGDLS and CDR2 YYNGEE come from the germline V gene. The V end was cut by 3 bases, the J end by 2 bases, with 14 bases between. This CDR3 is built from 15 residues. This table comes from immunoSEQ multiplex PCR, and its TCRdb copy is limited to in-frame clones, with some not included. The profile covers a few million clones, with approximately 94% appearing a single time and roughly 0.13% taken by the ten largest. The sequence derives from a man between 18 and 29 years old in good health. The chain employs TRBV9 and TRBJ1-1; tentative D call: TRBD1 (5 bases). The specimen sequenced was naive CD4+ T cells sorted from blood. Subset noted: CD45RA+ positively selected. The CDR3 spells CASSGRDGANTEAFF. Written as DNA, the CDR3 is TGTGCCAGCAGCGGCAGGGATGGGGCAAACACTGAAGCTTTCTTT.